This T cell receptor beta chain is drawn from a study of blood T cell repertoires in COVID-19. Study in general: Italy, Spain and the United States were the sources of the convalescent and acute COVID-19 samples. PBMCs, B-cell-depleted T cells, or T cells were the source of the cDNA or gDNA that made up the material.

With V trimmed by 3 bases and J by 5 bases, 4 bases remained unmatched. The CDR3 has 15 residues. Germline V gives CDR1 KGHSH, CDR2 LQKENI. In the authors' workflow: Amplification with reference gene primers provided the estimates of nucleated cell counts. Clones were read by immunoSEQ multiplex PCR, and TCRdb kept only the in-frame ones, dropping some. The DNA was the basis for D and trimming; V, J and clone size are from that table. The data hold some 220,000 clones, with around three quarters observed a single time. The chain combines TRBV18 with TRBJ1-6; TRBD1 matches 7 bases. The sequence came from an older woman with acute or convalescent COVID-19. Sequenced input: peripheral blood. The CDR3 protein is CASSPTGDNNSPLHF. The CDR3 DNA is TGTGCCAGCTCACCTACAGGGGATAATAATTCACCCCTCCACTTT. Combining the CDR3 with reference TRBV18 and TRBJ1-6 gives the whole variable domain NAGVMQNPRHLVRRRGQEARLRCSPMKGHSHVYWYRQLPEEGLKFMVYLQKENIIDESGMPKERFSAEFPKEGPSILRIQQVVRGDSAAYFCASSPTGDNNSPLHFGNGTRLTVT.